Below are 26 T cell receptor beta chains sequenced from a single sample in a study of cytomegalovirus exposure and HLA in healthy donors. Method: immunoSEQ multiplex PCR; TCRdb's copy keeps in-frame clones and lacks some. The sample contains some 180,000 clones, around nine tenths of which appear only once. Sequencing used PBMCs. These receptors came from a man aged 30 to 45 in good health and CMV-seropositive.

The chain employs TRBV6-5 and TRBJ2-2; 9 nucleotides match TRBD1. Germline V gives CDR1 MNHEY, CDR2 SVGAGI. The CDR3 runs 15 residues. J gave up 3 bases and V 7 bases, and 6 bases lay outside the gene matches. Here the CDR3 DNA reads TGTGCCAGCAAACCCGACAGGGGGTACACCGGGGAGCTGTTTTTT. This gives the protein CASKPDRGYTGELFF.

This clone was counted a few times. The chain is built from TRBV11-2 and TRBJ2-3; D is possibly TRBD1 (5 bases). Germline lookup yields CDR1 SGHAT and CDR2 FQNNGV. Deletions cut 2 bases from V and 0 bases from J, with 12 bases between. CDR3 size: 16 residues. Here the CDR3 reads CASSLITGHSTDTQYF. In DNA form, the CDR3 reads TGTGCCAGCAGCTTAATCACAGGACATAGCACAGATACGCAGTATTTT.

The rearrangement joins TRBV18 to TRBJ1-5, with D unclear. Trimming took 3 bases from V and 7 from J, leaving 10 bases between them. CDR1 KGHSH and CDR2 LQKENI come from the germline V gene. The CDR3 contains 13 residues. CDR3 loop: CASSPPGGQPQHF. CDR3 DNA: TGTGCCAGCTCACCCCCGGGAGGGCAGCCCCAGCATTTT. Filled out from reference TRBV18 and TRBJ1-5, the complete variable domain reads NAGVMQNPRHLVRRRGQEARLRCSPMKGHSHVYWYRQLPEEGLKFMVYLQKENIIDESGMPKERFSAEFPKEGPSILRIQQVVRGDSAAYFCASSPPGGQPQHFGDGTRLSIL.

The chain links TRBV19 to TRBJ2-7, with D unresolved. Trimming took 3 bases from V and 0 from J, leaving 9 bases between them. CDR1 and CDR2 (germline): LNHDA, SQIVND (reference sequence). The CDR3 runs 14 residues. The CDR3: CASSITEASYEQYF. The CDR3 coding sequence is TGTGCCAGTAGTATTACTGAAGCCTCCTACGAGCAGTACTTC.

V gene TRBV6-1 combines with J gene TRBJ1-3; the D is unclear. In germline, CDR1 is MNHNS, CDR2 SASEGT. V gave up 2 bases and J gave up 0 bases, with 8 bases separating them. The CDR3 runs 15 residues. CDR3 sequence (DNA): TGTGCCAGCAGTGAAAGGTCCTCCTCTGGAAACACCATATATTTT. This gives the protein CASSERSSSGNTIYF.

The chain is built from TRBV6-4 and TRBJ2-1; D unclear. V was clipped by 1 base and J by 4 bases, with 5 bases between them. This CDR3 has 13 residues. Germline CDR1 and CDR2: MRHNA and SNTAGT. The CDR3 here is CASSDFLYNEQFF. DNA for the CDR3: TGTGCCAGCAGTGACTTTCTTTACAATGAGCAGTTCTTC.

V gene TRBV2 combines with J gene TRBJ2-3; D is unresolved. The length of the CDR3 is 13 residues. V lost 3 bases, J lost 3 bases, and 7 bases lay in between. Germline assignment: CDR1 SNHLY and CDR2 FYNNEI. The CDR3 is CASSEFWTDTQYF. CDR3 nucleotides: TGTGCCAGCAGTGAGTTTTGGACAGATACGCAGTATTTT. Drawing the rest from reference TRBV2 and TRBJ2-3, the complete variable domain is EPEVTQTPSHQVTQMGQEVILRCVPISNHLYFYWYRQILGQKVEFLVSFYNNEISEKSEIFDDQFSVERPDGSNFTLKIRSTKLEDSAMYFCASSEFWTDTQYFGPGTRLTVL.

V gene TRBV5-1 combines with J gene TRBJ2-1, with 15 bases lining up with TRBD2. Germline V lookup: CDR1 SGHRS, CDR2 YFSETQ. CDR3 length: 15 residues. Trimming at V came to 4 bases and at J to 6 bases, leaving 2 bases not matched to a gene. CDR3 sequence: CASSLGLAGGNEQFF. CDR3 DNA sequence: TGCGCCAGCAGCCTGGGACTAGCGGGAGGCAATGAGCAGTTCTTC.

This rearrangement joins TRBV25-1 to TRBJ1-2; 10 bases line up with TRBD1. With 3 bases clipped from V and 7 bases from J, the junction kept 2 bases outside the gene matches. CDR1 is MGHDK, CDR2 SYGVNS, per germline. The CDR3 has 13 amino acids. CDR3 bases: TGTGCCAGCAGTGATGACAGGGGGCTTGGCTACACCTTC. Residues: CASSDDRGLGYTF.

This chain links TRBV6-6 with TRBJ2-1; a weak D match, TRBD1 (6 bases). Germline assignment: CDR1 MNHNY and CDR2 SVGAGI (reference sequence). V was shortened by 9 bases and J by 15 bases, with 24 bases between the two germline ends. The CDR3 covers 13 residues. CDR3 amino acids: CASGAGQGTPRFF. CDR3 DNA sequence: TGTGCCAGTGGGGCGGGTCAGGGGACCCCTCGGTTCTTC.

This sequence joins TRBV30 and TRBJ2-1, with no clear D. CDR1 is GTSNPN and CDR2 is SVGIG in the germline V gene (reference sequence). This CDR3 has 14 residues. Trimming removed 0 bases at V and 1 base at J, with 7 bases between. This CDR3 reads CAWSVQSSYNEQFF. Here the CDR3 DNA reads TGTGCCTGGAGTGTACAATCGTCCTACAATGAGCAGTTCTTC. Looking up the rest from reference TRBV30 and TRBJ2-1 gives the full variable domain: SQTIHQWPATLVQPVGSPLSLECTVEGTSNPNLYWYRQAAGRGLQLLFYSVGIGQISSEVPQNLSASRPQDRQFILSSKKLLLSDSGFYLCAWSVQSSYNEQFFGPGTRLTVL.

CDR3 sequence (DNA): TGTGCCAGCAGCCGCAGGACAGTGGGAAACACCATATATTTT. Encoded protein: CASSRRTVGNTIYF. The chain combines TRBV5-6 with TRBJ1-3; a possible D gene is TRBD1 (6 bases). The CDR3 length is 14 residues. With 4 bases removed from V and 4 bases from J, the gap between germline ends came to 12 bases. Germline V gene sequence: CDR1 SGHDT, CDR2 YYEEEE.

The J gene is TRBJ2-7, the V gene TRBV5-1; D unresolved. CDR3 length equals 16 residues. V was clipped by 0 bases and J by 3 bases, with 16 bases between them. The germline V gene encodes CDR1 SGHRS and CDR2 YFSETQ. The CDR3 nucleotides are TGCGCCAGCAGCTTGGGGTTCCAACTTGACGACTACGAGCAGTACTTC. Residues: CASSLGFQLDDYEQYF.

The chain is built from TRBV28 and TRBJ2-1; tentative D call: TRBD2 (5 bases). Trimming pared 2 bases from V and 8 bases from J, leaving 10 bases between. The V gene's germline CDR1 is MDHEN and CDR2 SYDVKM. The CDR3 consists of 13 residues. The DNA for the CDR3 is TGTGCCAGCAGTTTACCCGGACTCTATGAGCAGTTCTTC. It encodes CASSLPGLYEQFF.

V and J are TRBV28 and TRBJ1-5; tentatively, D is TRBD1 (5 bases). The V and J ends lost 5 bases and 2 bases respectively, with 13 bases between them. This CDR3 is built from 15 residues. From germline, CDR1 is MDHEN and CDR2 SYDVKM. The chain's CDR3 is CASSTGGEGNQPQHF. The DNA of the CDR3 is TGTGCCAGCAGTACGGGGGGGGAGGGCAATCAGCCCCAGCATTTT.

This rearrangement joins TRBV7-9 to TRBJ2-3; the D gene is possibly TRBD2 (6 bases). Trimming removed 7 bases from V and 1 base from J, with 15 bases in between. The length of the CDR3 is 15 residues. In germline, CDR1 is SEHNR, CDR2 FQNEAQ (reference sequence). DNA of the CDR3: TGTGCCAGCACCCCCCCCGGAGGGCGCACAGATACGCAGTATTTT. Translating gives CASTPPGGRTDTQYF.

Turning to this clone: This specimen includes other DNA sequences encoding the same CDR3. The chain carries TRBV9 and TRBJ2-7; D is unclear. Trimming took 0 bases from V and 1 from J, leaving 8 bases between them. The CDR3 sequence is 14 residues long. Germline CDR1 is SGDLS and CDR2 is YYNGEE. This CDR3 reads CASSVEGSSYEQYF. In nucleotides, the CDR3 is TGTGCCAGCAGCGTAGAGGGCTCTTCCTACGAGCAGTACTTC.

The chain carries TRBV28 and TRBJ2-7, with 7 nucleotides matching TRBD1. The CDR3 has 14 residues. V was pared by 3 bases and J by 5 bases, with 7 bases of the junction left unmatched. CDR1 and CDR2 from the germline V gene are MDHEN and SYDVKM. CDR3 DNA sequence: TGTGCCAGCAGTTTGGGGCAGGGGGTAGACGAGCAGTACTTC. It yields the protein CASSLGQGVDEQYF.

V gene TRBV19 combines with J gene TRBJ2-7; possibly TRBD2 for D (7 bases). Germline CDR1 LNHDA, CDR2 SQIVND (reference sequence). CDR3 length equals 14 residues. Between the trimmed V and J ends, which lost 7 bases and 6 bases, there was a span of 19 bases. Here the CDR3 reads CASTPRRGGFEQYF. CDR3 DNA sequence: TGTGCCAGTACCCCCAGGAGGGGGGGGTTCGAGCAGTACTTC.

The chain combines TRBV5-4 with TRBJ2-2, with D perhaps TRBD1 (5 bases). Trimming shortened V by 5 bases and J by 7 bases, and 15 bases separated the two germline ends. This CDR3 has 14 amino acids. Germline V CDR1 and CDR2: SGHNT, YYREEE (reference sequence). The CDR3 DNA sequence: TGTGCCAGCAGTCAAAGCAGGGCCGTCGGGGAGCTGTTTTTT. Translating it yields CASSQSRAVGELFF. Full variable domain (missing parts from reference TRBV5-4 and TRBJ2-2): ETGVTQSPTHLIKTRGQQVTLRCSSQSGHNTVSWYQQALGQGPQFIFQYYREEENGRGNFPPRFSGLQFPNYSSELNVNALELDDSALYLCASSQSRAVGELFFGEGSRLTVL.

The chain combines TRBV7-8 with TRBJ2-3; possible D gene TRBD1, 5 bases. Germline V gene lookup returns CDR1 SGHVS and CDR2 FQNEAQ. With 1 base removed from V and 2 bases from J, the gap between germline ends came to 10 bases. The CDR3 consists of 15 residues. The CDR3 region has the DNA TGTGCCAGCAGCTTAGAAGGGGCGCTCACAGATACGCAGTATTTT. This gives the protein CASSLEGALTDTQYF. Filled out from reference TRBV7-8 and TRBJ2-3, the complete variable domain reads GAGVSQSPRYKVAKRGQDVALRCDPISGHVSLFWYQQALGQGPEFLTYFQNEAQLDKSGLPSDRFFAERPEGSVSTLKIQRTQQEDSAVYLCASSLEGALTDTQYFGPGTRLTVL.

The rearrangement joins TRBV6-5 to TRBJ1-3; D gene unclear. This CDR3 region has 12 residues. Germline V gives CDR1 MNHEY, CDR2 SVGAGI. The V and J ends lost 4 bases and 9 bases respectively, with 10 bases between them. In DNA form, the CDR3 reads TGTGCCAGCAGTTCCTATCGAGGCACCATATATTTT. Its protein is CASSSYRGTIYF.

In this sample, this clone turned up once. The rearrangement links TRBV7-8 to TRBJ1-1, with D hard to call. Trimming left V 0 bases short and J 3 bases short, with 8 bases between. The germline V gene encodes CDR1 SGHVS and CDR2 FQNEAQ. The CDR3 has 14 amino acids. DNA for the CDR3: TGTGCCAGCAGCTTAGCAGGTTACTACACTGAAGCTTTCTTT. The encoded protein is CASSLAGYYTEAFF.

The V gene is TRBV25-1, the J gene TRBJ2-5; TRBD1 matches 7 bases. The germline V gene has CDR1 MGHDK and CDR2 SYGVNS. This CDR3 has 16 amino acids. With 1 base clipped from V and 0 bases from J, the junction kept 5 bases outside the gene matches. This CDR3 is CASSESGRGNQETQYF. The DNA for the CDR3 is TGTGCCAGCAGTGAATCGGGCAGGGGGAACCAAGAGACCCAGTACTTC.

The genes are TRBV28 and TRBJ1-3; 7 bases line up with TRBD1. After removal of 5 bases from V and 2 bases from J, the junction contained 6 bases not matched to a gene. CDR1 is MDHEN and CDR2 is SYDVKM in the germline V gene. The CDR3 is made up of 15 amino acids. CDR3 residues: CASSSLGGTGNTIYF. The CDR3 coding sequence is TGTGCCAGCAGTAGCTTAGGGGGCACTGGAAACACCATATATTTT.

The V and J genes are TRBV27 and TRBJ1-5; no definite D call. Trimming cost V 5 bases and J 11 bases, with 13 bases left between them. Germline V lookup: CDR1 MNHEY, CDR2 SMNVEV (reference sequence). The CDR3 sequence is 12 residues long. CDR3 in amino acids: CASSQDGLSQHF. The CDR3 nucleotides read TGTGCCAGCAGTCAGGACGGCCTCTCCCAGCATTTT.